These T cell receptor beta chains were read from a single sample in a study of shared clonotypes between healthy human individuals. Profiling relied on immunoSEQ multiplex PCR, and the TCRdb table lists in-frame clones only, not all of them. Here the sample spans over a million clones, about 70% being singletons. The sequenced sample was memory CD4+ T cells sorted from blood. The receptors stem from a man aged 18 to 30 in good health. CDR3s include the opening cysteine and the closing phenylalanine or tryptophan. The order of the fields is J gene, clone size, D gene, V gene, CDR3 DNA, CDR3 protein. D genes are given only for firm matches. Rows may omit the clone size; those that give it use once, few, many or a size class.

j_call: TRBJ1-6
clone_size: NA
d_call: NA
v_call: TRBV19
cdr3_nt: TGTGCCAGTAGTGGTACCAGGAGCTCCTATAATTCACCCCTCCACTTT
cdr3_aa: CASSGTRSSYNSPLHF

j_call: TRBJ2-5
clone_size: NA
d_call: TRBD1
v_call: TRBV10-3
cdr3_nt: TGTGCCATCAGTGCCCTACAGGGGGCGGGGGAGACCCAGTACTTC
cdr3_aa: CAISALQGAGETQYF

j_call: TRBJ1-1
clone_size: NA
d_call: NA
v_call: TRBV15
cdr3_nt: TGTGCCACCAGCAAAGCCTACCTGGGCACTGAAGCTTTCTTT
cdr3_aa: CATSKAYLGTEAFF

j_call: TRBJ2-1
clone_size: NA
d_call: NA
v_call: TRBV9
cdr3_nt: TGTGCCAGCAGCGAGTATTACAATGAGCAGTTCTTC
cdr3_aa: CASSEYYNEQFF

j_call: TRBJ1-2
clone_size: NA
d_call: NA
v_call: TRBV30
cdr3_nt: TGTGCCTGGAGTGTGGGGGGCGCAGGGGACCTCAGGGGCTACACCTTC
cdr3_aa: CAWSVGGAGDLRGYTF

j_call: TRBJ1-5
clone_size: NA
d_call: NA
v_call: TRBV6-5
cdr3_nt: TGTGCCAGCAGTCGGACAGATAGCAATCAGCCCCAGCATTTT
cdr3_aa: CASSRTDSNQPQHF

j_call: TRBJ2-3
clone_size: NA
d_call: NA
v_call: TRBV2
cdr3_nt: TGTGCCAGCAGTTTGGGGCTCAGAGATACGCAGTATTTT
cdr3_aa: CASSLGLRDTQYF

j_call: TRBJ2-7
clone_size: few
d_call: NA
v_call: TRBV30
cdr3_nt: TGTGCCTGGAGAGGAGGGGACTGGAGTTTGCATGGCGAGCAGTACTTC
cdr3_aa: CAWRGGDWSLHGEQYF

j_call: TRBJ2-3
clone_size: NA
d_call: TRBD1
v_call: TRBV5-4
cdr3_nt: TGTGCCAGCAGCTCGAACAGGGGAAAAGATACGCAGTATTTT
cdr3_aa: CASSSNRGKDTQYF

j_call: TRBJ1-4
clone_size: NA
d_call: NA
v_call: TRBV6-1
cdr3_nt: TGTGCCAGCAACGACGGGGCGAGCGAAAAACTGTTTTTT
cdr3_aa: CASNDGASEKLFF

j_call: TRBJ1-2
clone_size: NA
d_call: TRBD1
v_call: TRBV6-1
cdr3_nt: TGTGCCAGCAGAAGGACAGGGGTCTATGGCTACACCTTC
cdr3_aa: CASRRTGVYGYTF

j_call: TRBJ2-7
clone_size: NA
d_call: NA
v_call: TRBV30
cdr3_nt: TGTGCCTGGAGTAAGAAACAGGGTTACGAGCAGTACTTC
cdr3_aa: CAWSKKQGYEQYF

j_call: TRBJ2-1
clone_size: NA
d_call: NA
v_call: TRBV2
cdr3_nt: TGTGCCAGCAGTGAAGGGTTCCCTCCGAGCTCCTACAATGAGCAGTTCTTC
cdr3_aa: CASSEGFPPSSYNEQFF

j_call: TRBJ1-4
clone_size: NA
d_call: NA
v_call: TRBV27
cdr3_nt: TGTGCCAGCAGTCTTCAGGTGGGAGCGGAAAAACTGTTTTTT
cdr3_aa: CASSLQVGAEKLFF

j_call: TRBJ1-3
clone_size: NA
d_call: TRBD1
v_call: TRBV6-5
cdr3_nt: TGTGCCAGCAGTTACTCGGGGGGACAGACTGGAAACACCATATATTTT
cdr3_aa: CASSYSGGQTGNTIYF

j_call: TRBJ2-7
clone_size: many
d_call: NA
v_call: TRBV29-1
cdr3_nt: TGCAGCGTTGAATTCGTAGGGGCTTATGAGCAGTACTTC
cdr3_aa: CSVEFVGAYEQYF

j_call: TRBJ2-7
clone_size: once
d_call: TRBD2
v_call: TRBV12-5
cdr3_nt: TGTGCTAGTGGTTTGGTGCTGGGCGGGGAGGGGCTCGAGCAGTACTTC
cdr3_aa: CASGLVLGGEGLEQYF

j_call: TRBJ2-1
clone_size: NA
d_call: NA
v_call: TRBV6-6
cdr3_nt: TGTGCCAGCAGTTACGGGGGGTATGAGCAGTTCTTC
cdr3_aa: CASSYGGYEQFF

j_call: TRBJ2-5
clone_size: NA
d_call: NA
v_call: TRBV14
cdr3_nt: TGTGCCAGCAGCCGATTGGGGGAGAGTCGGCAAGAGACCCAGTACTTC
cdr3_aa: CASSRLGESRQETQYF

j_call: TRBJ2-3
clone_size: NA
d_call: TRBD2
v_call: TRBV10-3
cdr3_nt: TGTGCCATCAGTGCCCCTCTGGGGGAGCGGGGGGGCCGAACAGATACGCAGTATTTT
cdr3_aa: CAISAPLGERGGRTDTQYF

j_call: TRBJ2-7
clone_size: once
d_call: NA
v_call: TRBV4-1
cdr3_nt: TGCGCCACTTCCCAGGGGCTTAGAGGTTACGAGCAGTACTTC
cdr3_aa: CATSQGLRGYEQYF

j_call: TRBJ2-4
clone_size: NA
d_call: NA
v_call: TRBV7-2
cdr3_nt: TGTGCCAGCAGCCCTTCCCGGGACAAAAACATTCAGTACTTC
cdr3_aa: CASSPSRDKNIQYF

j_call: TRBJ2-7
clone_size: NA
d_call: TRBD1
v_call: TRBV18
cdr3_nt: TGTGCCAGCTCATTCGGGACAGGGGAAATCGGCGAGCAGTACTTC
cdr3_aa: CASSFGTGEIGEQYF

j_call: TRBJ2-3
clone_size: NA
d_call: NA
v_call: TRBV5-4
cdr3_nt: TGTGCCAGCACCGCCGCGGGTAGCACAGATACGCAGTATTTT
cdr3_aa: CASTAAGSTDTQYF

j_call: TRBJ2-7
clone_size: NA
d_call: TRBD2
v_call: TRBV7-2
cdr3_nt: TGTGCCAGCAGCTTTATCGCGGGAGTAGGGGAGCAGTACTTC
cdr3_aa: CASSFIAGVGEQYF

j_call: TRBJ2-1
clone_size: NA
d_call: TRBD2
v_call: TRBV18
cdr3_nt: TGTGCCAGCTCACCGATGGCTAGCGGGAGGGGCAATGAGCAGTTCTTC
cdr3_aa: CASSPMASGRGNEQFF

j_call: TRBJ1-2
clone_size: NA
d_call: NA
v_call: TRBV4-2
cdr3_nt: TGTGCCAGCAGCCAAGCGTTCATTGGGGCTAACTATGGCTACACCTTC
cdr3_aa: CASSQAFIGANYGYTF

j_call: TRBJ2-3
clone_size: NA
d_call: TRBD2
v_call: TRBV7-2
cdr3_nt: TGTGCCAGCAGTTGGGACACTAGCGGGGGTACAGATACGCAGTATTTT
cdr3_aa: CASSWDTSGGTDTQYF

j_call: TRBJ1-1
clone_size: NA
d_call: NA
v_call: TRBV18
cdr3_nt: TGTGCCAGCTCACCACAAGGGCAGAACACTGAAGCTTTCTTT
cdr3_aa: CASSPQGQNTEAFF

j_call: TRBJ2-7
clone_size: few
d_call: NA
v_call: TRBV28
cdr3_nt: TGTGCCAGCAGACTTAATAGACCGGGGGCGTACGAGCAGTACTTC
cdr3_aa: CASRLNRPGAYEQYF

j_call: TRBJ1-5
clone_size: NA
d_call: TRBD1
v_call: TRBV12-5
cdr3_nt: TGTGCTAGTGGCGAGGACAGGGGGACGGTGAAGCCCCAGCATTTT
cdr3_aa: CASGEDRGTVKPQHF

j_call: TRBJ2-2
clone_size: NA
d_call: TRBD2
v_call: TRBV6-1
cdr3_nt: TGTGCCAGCAGTGATCAACGGGGGGGTCTAAACACCGGGGAGCTGTTTTTT
cdr3_aa: CASSDQRGGLNTGELFF

j_call: TRBJ2-1
clone_size: NA
d_call: TRBD1
v_call: TRBV28
cdr3_nt: TGTGCCAGCAGTCCCCCTCCCGACAGGGCCCCCCACAATGAGCAGTTCTTC
cdr3_aa: CASSPPPDRAPHNEQFF

j_call: TRBJ2-1
clone_size: NA
d_call: TRBD2
v_call: TRBV15
cdr3_nt: TGTGCCACCAGCAGAGACTCGGGAGGGTACAATGAGCAGTTCTTC
cdr3_aa: CATSRDSGGYNEQFF

j_call: TRBJ1-6
clone_size: few
d_call: NA
v_call: TRBV5-6
cdr3_nt: TGTGCCAGCAGCTCCAAACTAGAGCCGAATTCACCCCTCCACTTT
cdr3_aa: CASSSKLEPNSPLHF

j_call: TRBJ2-1
clone_size: NA
d_call: TRBD1
v_call: TRBV5-1
cdr3_nt: TGCGCCAGCAGCCCCGGGACAGGGGCCTACAATGAGCAGTTCTTC
cdr3_aa: CASSPGTGAYNEQFF

j_call: TRBJ2-2
clone_size: NA
d_call: TRBD1
v_call: TRBV7-2
cdr3_nt: TGTGCCAGCAGGTGGACAGGGGCGAACACCGGGGAGCTGTTTTTT
cdr3_aa: CASRWTGANTGELFF

j_call: TRBJ2-5
clone_size: NA
d_call: NA
v_call: TRBV4-2
cdr3_nt: TGTGCCAGCAGCCAAGCCCGAGAGACCCAGTACTTC
cdr3_aa: CASSQARETQYF

j_call: TRBJ1-1
clone_size: once
d_call: TRBD1
v_call: TRBV6-5
cdr3_nt: TGTGCCAGCAGTAGCCGGGACAGCACTGAAGCTTTCTTT
cdr3_aa: CASSSRDSTEAFF

j_call: TRBJ2-7
clone_size: NA
d_call: TRBD1
v_call: TRBV5-6
cdr3_nt: TGTGCCAGCAGCTTCGGGACAGGGGGAGGAACCTACGAGCAGTACTTC
cdr3_aa: CASSFGTGGGTYEQYF

j_call: TRBJ2-2
clone_size: many
d_call: TRBD1
v_call: TRBV25-1
cdr3_nt: TGTGCCAGCAGTGGACAGGGGGCAGGCGCCGGGGAGCTGTTTTTT
cdr3_aa: CASSGQGAGAGELFF

j_call: TRBJ1-3
clone_size: many
d_call: TRBD1
v_call: TRBV5-1
cdr3_nt: TGCGCCAGCAGCGCAATACAGGGGGCGCAAGATGGAAACACCATATATTTT
cdr3_aa: CASSAIQGAQDGNTIYF

j_call: TRBJ1-1
clone_size: few
d_call: NA
v_call: TRBV9
cdr3_nt: TGTGCCAGCAGCGTAGCTACGAACACTGAAGCTTTCTTT
cdr3_aa: CASSVATNTEAFF

j_call: TRBJ1-5
clone_size: once
d_call: NA
v_call: TRBV18
cdr3_nt: TGTGCCAGCTCACCACGTCAGGGAGATAGCAATCAGCCCCAGCATTTT
cdr3_aa: CASSPRQGDSNQPQHF

j_call: TRBJ2-3
clone_size: once
d_call: TRBD2
v_call: TRBV19
cdr3_nt: TGTGCCAGTAGTATTAGGCAGACTAGCGGCACAGATACGCAGTATTTT
cdr3_aa: CASSIRQTSGTDTQYF

j_call: TRBJ1-1
clone_size: once
d_call: NA
v_call: TRBV28
cdr3_nt: TGTGCCAGCAGTGGGGACGGCACTGAAGCTTTCTTT
cdr3_aa: CASSGDGTEAFF

j_call: TRBJ2-6
clone_size: few
d_call: NA
v_call: TRBV19
cdr3_nt: TGTGCCAGTAGTACCCCGAGGGGCGGACGACGGCCCTCTGGGGCCAACGTCCTGACTTTC
cdr3_aa: CASSTPRGGRRPSGANVLTF

j_call: TRBJ1-4
clone_size: few
d_call: NA
v_call: TRBV2
cdr3_nt: TGTGCCAGCAGTGAAGCGATAGCCCGTAATGAAAAACTGTTTTTT
cdr3_aa: CASSEAIARNEKLFF

j_call: TRBJ2-5
clone_size: NA
d_call: NA
v_call: TRBV6-5
cdr3_nt: TGTGCCAGCAGTTCCAGGGTATTGTACCAAGAGACCCAGTACTTC
cdr3_aa: CASSSRVLYQETQYF

j_call: TRBJ1-2
clone_size: few
d_call: TRBD1
v_call: TRBV5-4
cdr3_nt: TGTGCCAGCACCCCCCCGGGACAGACGACTAACTATGGCTACACCTTC
cdr3_aa: CASTPPGQTTNYGYTF

j_call: TRBJ1-3
clone_size: NA
d_call: NA
v_call: TRBV6-5
cdr3_nt: TGTGCCAGCAACAACATGCTTGGAAACACCATATATTTT
cdr3_aa: CASNNMLGNTIYF

j_call: TRBJ2-2
clone_size: NA
d_call: NA
v_call: TRBV4-3
cdr3_nt: TGCGCCAGCAGCCAAGCGATTTTGGCTAGTGGGAACACCGGGGAGCTGTTTTTT
cdr3_aa: CASSQAILASGNTGELFF

j_call: TRBJ2-4
clone_size: NA
d_call: NA
v_call: TRBV30
cdr3_nt: TGTGCCTGGACCCCGAGGGGTAAAAACATTCAGTACTTC
cdr3_aa: CAWTPRGKNIQYF